These 19 T cell receptor beta chains were all obtained from the same sample, sequenced in a study of blood T cell repertoires in COVID-19. Repertoires were generated with immunoSEQ multiplex PCR, while TCRdb's copy carries only in-frame clones and drops some. Counted here are about 300,000 clones, over 80% occurring once; the ten biggest clones make up less than 1.6%. Sequenced material: peripheral blood. These receptors were collected from a woman in her thirties or forties who had recovered from COVID-19.

This chain joins TRBV7-2 and TRBJ2-3; TRBD2 matches 11 bases. Germline assignment: CDR1 SGHTA and CDR2 FQGNSA. V lost 5 bases and J lost 8; bases outside the gene matches: 9. This CDR3 comprises 15 residues. CDR3 nucleotide sequence: TGTGCCAGCAGCCAAGATAGCGGGGGGGCGAGTACGCAGTATTTT. It is translated as CASSQDSGGASTQYF. Variable domain in full (rest from reference TRBV7-2 and TRBJ2-3): GAGVSQSPSNKVTEKGKDVELRCDPISGHTALYWYRQSLGQGLEFLIYFQGNSAPDKSGLPSDRFSAERTGGSVSTLTIQRTQQEDSAVYLCASSQDSGGASTQYFGPGTRLTVL.

The V call is TRBV4-2, the J call TRBJ2-1; the match to TRBD2 covers 7 bases. From germline, CDR1 is LGHNA and CDR2 YNFKEQ. V was pared by 1 base and J by 5 bases, with 11 bases of the junction left unmatched. CDR3 length equals 17 residues. Written as DNA, the CDR3 is TGTGCCAGCAGCCAAGTCTCATCTAGACTAGCTCACAATGAGCAGTTCTTC. It translates to CASSQVSSRLAHNEQFF.

V and J are TRBV5-1 and TRBJ1-4; a weak D match, TRBD1 (5 bases). V was trimmed by 4 bases and J by 3 bases, leaving 13 bases between them. The CDR3 runs to 15 residues. Germline lookup yields CDR1 SGHRS and CDR2 YFSETQ. CDR3 protein: CASSQGVAANEKLFF. The CDR3 coding sequence is TGCGCCAGCAGCCAAGGGGTTGCAGCTAATGAAAAACTGTTTTTT.

The rearrangement joins TRBV12-3 or TRBV12-4 to TRBJ1-4, with no clear D. V lost 6 bases and J 8 bases, leaving 7 bases between the germline ends. The CDR3 sequence is 11 residues long. This chain's CDR3 is CASSLGEKLFF. CDR3 nucleotides: TGTGCCAGCAGCCTAGGCGAAAAACTGTTTTTT.

The chain uses TRBV30 and TRBJ1-5; 7 bases match TRBD1. V trimming: 3 bases; J trimming: 3 bases; junction bases outside the gene matches: 5. Per the germline V gene, CDR1 is GTSNPN and CDR2 is SVGIG (reference sequence). The CDR3 consists of 14 residues. This CDR3 is CAWRPDRANQPQHF. The CDR3, as DNA: TGTGCCTGGAGGCCCGACAGGGCCAATCAGCCCCAGCATTTT.

This clone was observed a handful of times. The chain joins TRBV11-2 to TRBJ2-3, with 9 bases fitting TRBD1. The V gene end was trimmed by 4 bases and the J gene end by 2 bases; junction bases not matched to a gene: 4. Germline V gives CDR1 SGHAT, CDR2 FQNNGV. The CDR3 contains 15 residues. CDR3 protein: CASSYGTGLTDTQYF. The CDR3 DNA sequence: TGTGCCAGCAGCTACGGGACAGGGCTCACAGATACGCAGTATTTT.

The J gene is TRBJ1-6, the V gene TRBV5-5, with D possibly TRBD1 on 5 matching bases. V was pared by 4 bases and J by 9 bases, with 20 bases between. The CDR3 runs to 16 residues. Germline CDR1 reads SGHKS; CDR2 reads YYEKEE (reference sequence). This chain's CDR3 is CASSGGWGGLGSPLHF. DNA of the CDR3: TGTGCCAGCAGCGGCGGCTGGGGGGGATTAGGTTCACCCCTCCACTTT.

This clone was detected once. This chain connects TRBV3-1 (or the pseudogene TRBV3-2) to TRBJ2-3, with TRBD1 matching 7 bases. CDR3 length equals 15 residues. V gave up 7 bases and J gave up 3 bases; unmatched junction bases: 10. The germline V gene encodes CDR1 LGHDT and CDR2 YNNKEL (reference sequence). This chain's CDR3 is CASILSGTATDTQYF. CDR3 sequence (DNA): TGTGCCAGCATCCTGTCCGGGACAGCTACAGATACGCAGTATTTT.

This clone was picked up one time. This chain links TRBV9 with TRBJ2-3; 8 nucleotides align to TRBD2. The CDR3 is made up of 16 amino acids. Germline values: CDR1 SGDLS, CDR2 YYNGEE. V was pared by 3 bases and J by 3 bases, with 9 bases of the junction left unmatched. The DNA for the CDR3 is TGTGCCAGCAGCGCTCGCGGGGGGAAGGGAACAGATACGCAGTATTTT. Residues: CASSARGGKGTDTQYF. The full variable domain, rest sourced from reference TRBV9 and TRBJ2-3, is DSGVTQTPKHLITATGQRVTLRCSPRSGDLSVYWYQQSLDQGLQFLIQYYNGEERAKGNILERFSAQQFPDLHSELNLSSLELGDSALYFCASSARGGKGTDTQYFGPGTRLTVL.

This chain joins TRBV11-2 and TRBJ1-5; D is unclear. The CDR3 runs to 12 residues. V lost 3 bases to trimming and J lost 9 bases, with 9 bases between them. Per germline, CDR1 SGHAT and CDR2 FQNNGV. The CDR3 nucleotides are TGTGCCAGCAGCTTGAACCTGGCGCCCCAGCATTTT. It yields the protein CASSLNLAPQHF.

A remark on this clone: At the DNA level, this CDR3 is encoded by other sequences in the same sample as well. The chain combines TRBV5-1 with TRBJ1-6; 9 nucleotides line up with TRBD1. V lost 1 base and J lost 7; bases outside the gene matches: 0. This CDR3 contains 14 residues. Germline V CDR1 and CDR2: SGHRS, YFSETQ. In DNA form, the CDR3 reads TGCGCCAGCAGCTTGACAGGGGGCAATTCACCCCTCCACTTT. Its protein is CASSLTGGNSPLHF.

V usage is TRBV7-8 and J usage is TRBJ1-1; the match to TRBD1 covers 8 bases. J was trimmed by 9 bases and V by 5 bases; bases with no gene match: 8. The CDR3 contains 13 residues. The germline gives CDR1 SGHVS, CDR2 FQNEAQ. The CDR3 loop reads CASSVQGGIKAFF. As DNA, the CDR3 is TGTGCCAGCAGCGTACAGGGGGGAATTAAAGCTTTCTTT.

V usage is TRBV2 and J usage is TRBJ1-2, with D uncertain. V shed 3 bases and J shed 5 bases, with 7 bases lying between them. CDR3 size: 12 residues. Germline-derived CDR1 and CDR2 are SNHLY and FYNNEI. This CDR3 reads CASSDWRYGYTF. The CDR3 nucleotides are TGTGCCAGCAGTGATTGGAGATATGGCTACACCTTC.

CDR3 in amino acids: CASSLSRPGEQYF. CDR3 DNA sequence: TGTGCCAGCAGCTTATCCAGGCCCGGCGAGCAGTACTTC. V is TRBV3-1 (or the pseudogene TRBV3-2) and J is TRBJ2-7; D remains unclear. Germline CDR1 is LGHDT and CDR2 is YNNKEL (reference sequence). Trimming shortened V by 5 bases and J by 6 bases, and 14 bases separated the two germline ends. This CDR3 has 13 amino acids.

The J gene is TRBJ2-5, the V gene TRBV23-1; TRBD2 agrees at 7 bases. TRBV23-1 is an ORF, and what it does is uncertain. CDR3 size: 15 residues. V lost 4 bases and J lost 0; bases outside the gene matches: 5. CDR3 bases: TGCGCCAGCAGTCGCAGCGGGGTGTACCAAGAGACCCAGTACTTC. It yields the protein CASSRSGVYQETQYF.

This clone was seen only a few times. CDR3 sequence (DNA): TGTGCCAGCAGCTTATGGTGGGGCAGGGGCTACGAGCAGTACTTC. It is translated as CASSLWWGRGYEQYF. The chain combines TRBV11-2 with TRBJ2-7, with a possible D match to TRBD1 (6 bases). The CDR3 has 15 amino acids. Per germline, CDR1 SGHAT and CDR2 FQNNGV. V gave up 2 bases and J gave up 3 bases, with 14 bases separating them.

The rearrangement joins TRBV23-1 to TRBJ1-1; 8 bases agree with TRBD1. TRBV23-1 is flagged as an ORF with uncertain function. The trim removed 0 bases at V and 4 bases at J, leaving 10 bases unmatched. This CDR3 is 17 amino acids long. The CDR3 sequence is CASSQSPTGASGTEAFF. CDR3 sequence (DNA): TGCGCCAGCAGTCAATCGCCGACAGGGGCCTCGGGCACTGAAGCTTTCTTT.

The chain uses TRBV6-1 and TRBJ2-4; D is uncertain. Trimming shortened V by 1 base and J by 16 bases, and 14 bases separated the two germline ends. This CDR3 region has 12 residues. Germline CDR1 MNHNS, CDR2 SASEGT. CDR3 protein: CASSEEICGCYF. The CDR3 nucleotides are TGTGCCAGCAGTGAAGAGATATGTGGCTGCTACTTC.

This clone is a singleton in its sample. V gene TRBV5-4 combines with J gene TRBJ2-5; no clear D gene. This CDR3 is 13 amino acids long. Trimming took off 0 bases at V and 5 bases at J, with 8 bases between the two ends. Germline loops: CDR1 SGHNT, CDR2 YYREEE (reference sequence). In nucleotides, the CDR3 is TGTGCCAGCAGCTTGGCGGCGGCGGAGACCCAGTACTTC. Translation gives CASSLAAAETQYF. Variable domain in full (rest from reference TRBV5-4 and TRBJ2-5): ETGVTQSPTHLIKTRGQQVTLRCSSQSGHNTVSWYQQALGQGPQFIFQYYREEENGRGNFPPRFSGLQFPNYSSELNVNALELDDSALYLCASSLAAAETQYFGPGTRLLVL.